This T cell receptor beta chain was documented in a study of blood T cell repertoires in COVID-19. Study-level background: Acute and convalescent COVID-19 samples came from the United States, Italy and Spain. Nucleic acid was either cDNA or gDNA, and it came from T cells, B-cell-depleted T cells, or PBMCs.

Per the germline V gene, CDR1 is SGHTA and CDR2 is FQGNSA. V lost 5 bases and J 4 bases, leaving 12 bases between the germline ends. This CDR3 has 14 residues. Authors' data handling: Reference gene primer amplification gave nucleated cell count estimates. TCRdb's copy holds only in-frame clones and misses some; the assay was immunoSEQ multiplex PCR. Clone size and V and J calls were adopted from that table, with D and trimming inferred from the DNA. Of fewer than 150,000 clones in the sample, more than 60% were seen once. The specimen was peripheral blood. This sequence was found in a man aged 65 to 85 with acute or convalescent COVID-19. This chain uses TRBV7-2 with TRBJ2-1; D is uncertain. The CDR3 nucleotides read TGTGCCAGCAGCGGAGTCACACGGTACAATGAGCAGTTCTTC. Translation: CASSGVTRYNEQFF.